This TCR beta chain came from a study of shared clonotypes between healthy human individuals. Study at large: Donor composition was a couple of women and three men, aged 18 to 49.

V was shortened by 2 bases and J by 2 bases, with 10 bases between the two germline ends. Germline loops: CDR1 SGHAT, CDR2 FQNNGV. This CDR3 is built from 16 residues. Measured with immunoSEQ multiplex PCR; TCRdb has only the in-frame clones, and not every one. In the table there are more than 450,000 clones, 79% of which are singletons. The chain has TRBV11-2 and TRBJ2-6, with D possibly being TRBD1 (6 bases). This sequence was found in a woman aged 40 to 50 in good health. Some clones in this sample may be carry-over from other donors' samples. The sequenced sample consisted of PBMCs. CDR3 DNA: TGTGCCAGCAGCTTAAACACAGGGCCTGGGGCCAACGTCCTGACTTTC. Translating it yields CASSLNTGPGANVLTF.